The 20 T cell receptor beta chains below all came from one sample that was sequenced in a study of blood T cell repertoires in COVID-19. The data were produced by immunoSEQ multiplex PCR, yet TCRdb's version contains in-frame clones alone and is incomplete. Of about 300,000 clones listed, more than 70% are singletons. The sequencing sample was made of peripheral blood. The receptors were sampled from a woman in her forties or fifties with acute or convalescent COVID-19.

The chain recombines TRBV27 with TRBJ1-4; TRBD1 aligns across 11 bases. The germline gives CDR1 MNHEY, CDR2 SMNVEV (reference sequence). The V and J ends lost 3 bases and 4 bases, in that order; junction bases with no gene match: 7. There are 17 residues in the CDR3. CDR3 loop: CASSLLGQGGGNEKLFF. In DNA, the CDR3 is TGTGCCAGCAGTTTGTTGGGACAGGGGGGGGGTAATGAAAAACTGTTTTTT.

This chain uses TRBV7-3 with TRBJ2-6, with 7 bases identical to TRBD1. J gave up 3 bases and V 4 bases, and 6 bases lay outside the gene matches. The CDR3 extends over 16 amino acids. Germline loops: CDR1 SGHTA, CDR2 FQGTGA. In DNA form, the CDR3 reads TGTGCCAGCAGCTACGCACAGGGGTATGGGGCCAACGTCCTGACTTTC. This encodes CASSYAQGYGANVLTF.

The DNA for the CDR3 is TGTGCCAGCAGCCAAGGGTCCCGGCGGGAGGGCTACGAGCAGTACTTC. Encoded protein: CASSQGSRREGYEQYF. The rearrangement links TRBV4-2 to TRBJ2-7, with TRBD2 identical over 9 bases. V lost 1 base, J lost 3 bases, and 7 bases stayed unmatched. This CDR3 is built from 16 residues. Germline CDR1 reads LGHNA; CDR2 reads YNFKEQ.

This chain links TRBV18 with TRBJ1-2, with a weak D call TRBD1 (5 bases). V was cut by 3 bases and J by 5 bases, with 22 bases left in between. Per germline, CDR1 KGHSH and CDR2 LQKENI. The CDR3 totals 17 residues. CDR3 coding DNA: TGTGCCAGCTCACCGCCCATCGCCGGAGGGACGGGATATGGCTACACCTTC. This codes for CASSPPIAGGTGYGYTF.

A single count supports this clone. The rearrangement uses TRBV12-3 or TRBV12-4 and TRBJ2-5, with D perhaps matching TRBD1 (6 bases). The germline V and J ends were trimmed by 5 bases and 5 bases, with 9 bases remaining between them. This CDR3 spans 12 amino acids. This CDR3 is CASSLRGETQYF. CDR3 DNA: TGTGCCAGCAGTCTGAGGGGGGAGACCCAGTACTTC.

The chain recombines TRBV7-9 with TRBJ1-4; no reliable D call. The CDR3 loop spans 12 amino acids. V was trimmed by 1 base and J by 14 bases, leaving 11 bases between them. CDR1 SEHNR and CDR2 FQNEAQ come from the germline V gene (reference sequence). CDR3 bases: TGTGCCAGCAGCTTAGGGAGCCTAACCCTGTTTTTT. It translates to CASSLGSLTLFF.

The chain couples TRBV5-1 to TRBJ2-1, with 10 bases lining up with TRBD2. Germline loops: CDR1 SGHRS, CDR2 YFSETQ. This CDR3 has 17 amino acids. V lost 0 bases to trimming and J lost 2 bases; unmatched junction nucleotides: 5. The CDR3 DNA reads TGCGCCAGCAGCTTGGTGGTGACTAGCGGGCCCTACAATGAGCAGTTCTTC. Translated: CASSLVVTSGPYNEQFF.

The gene calls are TRBV5-4 and TRBJ2-2; D gene uncertain. The V gene lost 0 bases and the J gene lost 7 bases, with 7 bases spanning the gap. Germline-derived CDR1 and CDR2 are SGHNT and YYREEE (reference sequence). The CDR3 loop spans 13 amino acids. The CDR3 nucleotides are TGTGCCAGCAGCTTGGGAGTCGGCGGGGAGCTGTTTTTT. This translates into CASSLGVGGELFF. Filled out from reference TRBV5-4 and TRBJ2-2, the complete variable domain reads ETGVTQSPTHLIKTRGQQVTLRCSSQSGHNTVSWYQQALGQGPQFIFQYYREEENGRGNFPPRFSGLQFPNYSSELNVNALELDDSALYLCASSLGVGGELFFGEGSRLTVL.

In its sample, this clone was seen many times. CDR3 region: CASSSRTSGRTYEQYF. The CDR3 DNA reads TGTGCCAGCAGCTCCCGGACTAGCGGGAGAACCTACGAGCAGTACTTC. V is TRBV7-2 and J is TRBJ2-7; 13 bases agree with TRBD2. V trimming: 4 bases; J trimming: 2 bases; junction bases outside the gene matches: 5. This CDR3 comprises 16 residues. Per germline, CDR1 SGHTA and CDR2 FQGNSA.

The V gene is TRBV6-2 or TRBV6-3, the J gene TRBJ2-7; 7 bases are shared with TRBD1. V was clipped by 6 bases and J by 2 bases; unmatched bases: 7. CDR3 length: 14 residues. Per germline, CDR1 MNHEY and CDR2 SVGEGT. The DNA of the CDR3 is TGTGCCAGCAGCCGAACAGGGGTCCCCTACGAGCAGTACTTC. Its protein is CASSRTGVPYEQYF.

This clone was detected only a few times. The rearrangement joins TRBV9 to TRBJ2-7, with unresolved D. Germline V gene lookup returns CDR1 SGDLS and CDR2 YYNGEE. The CDR3 is made up of 13 amino acids. Trimming removed 4 bases at V and 7 bases at J, with 15 bases between. As DNA, the CDR3 is TGTGCCAGCAGCCCCGGTCCCGCCCGTGAGCAGTACTTC. Its translation: CASSPGPAREQYF.

The chain combines TRBV5-5 with TRBJ2-1; possible D gene TRBD2, 5 bases. Looked up from germline, CDR1 is SGHKS and CDR2 is YYEKEE (reference sequence). V gave up 7 bases and J gave up 3 bases, with 11 bases separating them. This CDR3 has 13 residues. CDR3 in amino acids: CASVGDNYNEQFF. The CDR3 nucleotides read TGTGCCAGCGTGGGAGATAACTACAATGAGCAGTTCTTC.

On this clone itself: At the DNA level, this CDR3 is encoded by other sequences in the same sample as well. This chain joins TRBV18 and TRBJ2-1; TRBD1 aligns across 11 bases. CDR3 length: 15 amino acids. V lost 3 bases and J lost 4; bases outside the gene matches: 2. From germline, CDR1 is KGHSH and CDR2 LQKENI. In DNA, the CDR3 is TGTGCCAGCTCACCGGGACAGGGGGGTTACAATGAGCAGTTCTTC. The encoded protein is CASSPGQGGYNEQFF.

This clone has a single count. The chain joins TRBV28 to TRBJ2-5; D unclear. V was trimmed by 3 bases and J by 1 base, leaving 6 bases between them. The CDR3 has 13 residues. Germline-derived CDR1 and CDR2 are MDHEN and SYDVKM. This chain's CDR3 is CASSFASQETQYF. CDR3 coding DNA: TGTGCCAGCAGTTTTGCCAGCCAAGAGACCCAGTACTTC.

The chain employs TRBV12-3 or TRBV12-4 and TRBJ1-1; no firm D call. V lost 5 bases and J 11 bases, leaving 15 bases between the germline ends. The CDR3 covers 12 residues. The CDR3 DNA follows: TGTGCCAGCAGTCGGGGAGATGTAGAGGCTTTCTTT. It is translated as CASSRGDVEAFF.

This clone appeared once. The rearrangement links TRBV2 to TRBJ1-3; D is possibly TRBD1 (5 bases). V lost 7 bases and J 0 bases, leaving 16 bases between the germline ends. Looked up from germline, CDR1 is SNHLY and CDR2 is FYNNEI. The CDR3 spans 16 residues. The DNA of the CDR3 is TGTGCCAGCAAAGTTGCAGGGCCGACCTCTGGAAACACCATATATTTT. Protein sequence: CASKVAGPTSGNTIYF. Full variable domain (remainder filled in from reference TRBV2 and TRBJ1-3): EPEVTQTPSHQVTQMGQEVILRCVPISNHLYFYWYRQILGQKVEFLVSFYNNEISEKSEIFDDQFSVERPDGSNFTLKIRSTKLEDSAMYFCASKVAGPTSGNTIYFGEGSWLTVV.

This chain links TRBV3-1 (or the pseudogene TRBV3-2) with TRBJ2-1; TRBD2 aligns across 10 bases. CDR1 is LGHDT, CDR2 YNNKEL, per germline (reference sequence). The CDR3 is 17 residues long. Losses at the gene ends were 0 bases for V and 8 bases for J; bases not matched to a gene: 10. As DNA, the CDR3 is TGTGCCAGCAGCCAAGAACGGGCTAGCGGGAGATCACATGAGCAGTTCTTC. This codes for CASSQERASGRSHEQFF.

CDR3 residues: CASSQDSIVYNEQFF. DNA for the CDR3: TGTGCCAGCAGCCAGGACAGCATAGTGTACAATGAGCAGTTCTTC. The chain couples TRBV7-3 to TRBJ2-1, with D maybe TRBD1 (6 bases). V dropped 5 bases and J dropped 4 bases, with 15 bases sitting between them. The germline V gene has CDR1 SGHTA and CDR2 FQGTGA. CDR3 length: 15 amino acids.

The V and J genes are TRBV5-1 and TRBJ2-5; TRBD2 aligns across 8 bases. From germline, CDR1 is SGHRS and CDR2 YFSETQ. V gave up 4 bases and J gave up 1 base; unmatched junction bases: 9. The CDR3 length is 16 residues. CDR3 protein: CASSRRAAGGQETQYF. The DNA of the CDR3 is TGCGCCAGCAGCCGCAGGGCGGCGGGAGGCCAAGAGACCCAGTACTTC.

J is TRBJ1-6 and V is TRBV4-1; TRBD1 is a possible D gene (6 bases). The CDR3 runs to 16 residues. Germline V lookup: CDR1 MGHRA, CDR2 YSYEKL. Trimming stripped 1 base from V and 7 bases from J, with 14 bases between. The CDR3 DNA follows: TGCGCCAGCAGCCAAGTTTTCGGACAGAGCAATTCACCCCTCCACTTT. It is translated as CASSQVFGQSNSPLHF.